What follows are 12 T cell receptor beta chains derived from one specimen sequenced in a study of control samples from healthy donors and cancer patients. Sequencing used immunoSEQ multiplex PCR; TCRdb keeps in-frame clones, though not all of them. This table holds around 120,000 clones, about 88% found once. Material for sequencing was blood. The receptors come from a woman in her 70s in good health.

This clone was detected a few times. V usage is TRBV6-6 and J usage is TRBJ1-5; D not certain. Germline V gene sequence: CDR1 MNHNY, CDR2 SVGAGI (reference sequence). With 7 bases removed from V and 6 bases from J, the gap between germline ends came to 19 bases. There are 15 residues in the CDR3. DNA of the CDR3: TGTGCCAGCACACAGATCGGGGTCAGTGGTCAGCCCCAGCATTTT. It is translated as CASTQIGVSGQPQHF.

The chain has TRBV19 and TRBJ1-2; no definite D call. Germline loops: CDR1 LNHDA, CDR2 SQIVND (reference sequence). This CDR3 is 11 amino acids long. V was shortened by 5 bases and J by 4 bases, with 5 bases between the two germline ends. The CDR3 sequence is CASSDPYGYTF. CDR3 nucleotides: TGTGCCAGTAGTGATCCCTATGGCTACACCTTC.

The chain links TRBV6-2 or TRBV6-3 to TRBJ2-1, with 9 bases aligning to TRBD2. CDR1 and CDR2 (germline): MNHEY, SVGEGT. The CDR3 has 13 residues. V lost 4 bases to trimming and J lost 12 bases; unmatched junction nucleotides: 7. The CDR3 loop reads CASSFGGGASQFF. CDR3 nucleotide sequence: TGTGCCAGCAGTTTTGGCGGGGGGGCTTCGCAGTTCTTC.

This chain joins TRBV2 and TRBJ1-1; tentatively, D is TRBD1 (5 bases). CDR3 size: 14 residues. V was pared by 8 bases and J by 1 base, with 14 bases between. CDR1 SNHLY and CDR2 FYNNEI come from the germline V gene. The CDR3 region is CASGGDAKNTEAFF. The CDR3 nucleotides read TGTGCCAGCGGAGGGGACGCTAAGAACACTGAAGCTTTCTTT.

The V and J genes are TRBV6-2 or TRBV6-3 and TRBJ2-7; tentative D call: TRBD1 (6 bases). This CDR3 has 11 amino acids. Trimming removed 5 bases at V and 9 bases at J, with 11 bases between. Germline V lookup: CDR1 MNHEY, CDR2 SVGEGT. In DNA form, the CDR3 reads TGTGCCAGCAGTGGGGACATGGGGCAGTACTTC. The encoded protein is CASSGDMGQYF.

The CDR3 sequence is CASGQGPQETQYF. The CDR3 DNA follows: TGTGCCAGCGGACAGGGACCTCAAGAGACCCAGTACTTC. This chain uses TRBV7-8 with TRBJ2-5; TRBD1 agrees at 8 bases. Losses at the gene ends were 8 bases for V and 2 bases for J; bases not matched to a gene: 4. The CDR3 runs to 13 residues. CDR1 is SGHVS, CDR2 FQNEAQ, per germline.

The chain links TRBV6-6 to TRBJ1-6; D not resolved. V was clipped by 0 bases and J by 8 bases, with 11 bases between them. The CDR3 sequence is 15 residues long. Germline CDR1 reads MNHNY; CDR2 reads SVGAGI (reference sequence). CDR3 nucleotide sequence: TGTGCCAGCAGTTACTCGGACGTAACGGATTCACCCCTCCACTTT. This codes for CASSYSDVTDSPLHF.

This chain uses TRBV5-4 with TRBJ1-2; 11 nucleotides agree with TRBD1. Looked up from germline, CDR1 is SGHNT and CDR2 is YYREEE (reference sequence). The V gene end was trimmed by 4 bases and the J gene end by 5 bases; junction bases not matched to a gene: 4. The CDR3 extends over 14 amino acids. The CDR3 spells CASSLRDRGYGYTF. The CDR3 region has the DNA TGTGCCAGCAGCCTCCGGGACAGGGGGTATGGCTACACCTTC.

The sample holds one count of this clone. The rearrangement joins TRBV5-1 to TRBJ2-1, with TRBD2 matching over 10 bases. V was clipped by 6 bases and J by 2 bases; unmatched bases: 5. CDR1 SGHRS and CDR2 YFSETQ come from the germline V gene. This CDR3 is 15 amino acids long. The CDR3 DNA is TGCGCCAGCACTTCGAGCGGGGGGGCCTACAATGAGCAGTTCTTC. Its protein is CASTSSGGAYNEQFF.

V and J are TRBV12-3 or TRBV12-4 and TRBJ1-1; D gene ambiguous. The CDR3 has 12 residues. V gave up 4 bases and J gave up 11 bases, with 14 bases separating them. The CDR3 here is CASSSRTLGAFF. CDR3 in DNA: TGTGCCAGCAGTTCTCGGACTCTCGGGGCTTTCTTT.

The chain is built from TRBV7-8 and TRBJ1-2; D is undetermined. The CDR3 contains 14 residues. Germline values: CDR1 SGHVS, CDR2 FQNEAQ. V was shortened by 2 bases and J by 3 bases, with 10 bases between the two germline ends. CDR3 loop: CASSLSPVDYGYTF. The CDR3 DNA follows: TGTGCCAGCAGCTTATCCCCGGTCGACTATGGCTACACCTTC.

The V call is TRBV7-9, the J call TRBJ2-2; 11 nucleotides match TRBD1. CDR3 size: 17 residues. Germline values: CDR1 SEHNR, CDR2 FQNEAQ (reference sequence). The junction had 7 bases not matched to a gene; V was cut back by 5 bases and J by 2 bases. In DNA, the CDR3 is TGTGCCAGCAGCAAGAGGACAGGGGGCGGAAACACCGGGGAGCTGTTTTTT. Protein product: CASSKRTGGGNTGELFF.